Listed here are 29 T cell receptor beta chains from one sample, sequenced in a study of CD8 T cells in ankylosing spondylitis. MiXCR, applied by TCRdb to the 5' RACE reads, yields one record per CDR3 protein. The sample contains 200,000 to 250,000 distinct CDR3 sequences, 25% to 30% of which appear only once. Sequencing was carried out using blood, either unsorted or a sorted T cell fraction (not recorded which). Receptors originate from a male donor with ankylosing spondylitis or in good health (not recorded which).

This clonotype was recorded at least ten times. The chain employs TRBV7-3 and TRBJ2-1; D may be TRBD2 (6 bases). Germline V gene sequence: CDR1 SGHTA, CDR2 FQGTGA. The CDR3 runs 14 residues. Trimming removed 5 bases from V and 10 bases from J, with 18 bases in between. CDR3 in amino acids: CASSRDSLAGEQFF. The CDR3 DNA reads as TGTGCCAGCAGCCGCGACAGCCTTGCGGGAGAGCAGTTCTTC.

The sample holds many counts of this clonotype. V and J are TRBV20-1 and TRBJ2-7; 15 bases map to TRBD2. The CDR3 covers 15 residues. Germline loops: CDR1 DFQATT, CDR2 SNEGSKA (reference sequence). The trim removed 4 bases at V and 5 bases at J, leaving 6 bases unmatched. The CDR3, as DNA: TGCAGTGCTAAAGGGACTAGCGGGAGGCCTAACGAGCAGTACTTC. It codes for CSAKGTSGRPNEQYF.

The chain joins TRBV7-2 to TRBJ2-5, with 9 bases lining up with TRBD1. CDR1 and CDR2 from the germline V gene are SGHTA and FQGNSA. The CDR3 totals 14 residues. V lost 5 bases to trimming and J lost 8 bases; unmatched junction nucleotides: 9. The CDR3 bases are TGTGCCAGCAGCCGGGACAGGGCAATGGGTACCCAGTACTTC. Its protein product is CASSRDRAMGTQYF.

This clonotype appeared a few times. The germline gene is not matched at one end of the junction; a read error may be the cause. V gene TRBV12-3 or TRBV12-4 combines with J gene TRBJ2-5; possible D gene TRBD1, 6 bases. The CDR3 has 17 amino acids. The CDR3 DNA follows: TGTACCAGCAGTTTAGCCCCGGACAGCCTTATACAAGAGACCCAGTACTTC. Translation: CTSSLAPDSLIQETQYF.

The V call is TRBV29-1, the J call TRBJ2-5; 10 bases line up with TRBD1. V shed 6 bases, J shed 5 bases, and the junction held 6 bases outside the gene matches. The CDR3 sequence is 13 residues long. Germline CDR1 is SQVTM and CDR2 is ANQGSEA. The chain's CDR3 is CSVGDRGMETQYF. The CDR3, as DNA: TGCAGCGTAGGGGACAGGGGAATGGAGACCCAGTACTTC.

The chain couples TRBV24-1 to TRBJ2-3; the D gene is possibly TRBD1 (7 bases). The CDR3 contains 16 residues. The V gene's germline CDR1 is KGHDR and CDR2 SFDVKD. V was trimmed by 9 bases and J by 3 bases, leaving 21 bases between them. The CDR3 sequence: CATAIGGGSYTDTQYF. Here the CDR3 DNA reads TGTGCCACCGCTATAGGAGGGGGCTCCTATACAGATACGCAGTATTTT.

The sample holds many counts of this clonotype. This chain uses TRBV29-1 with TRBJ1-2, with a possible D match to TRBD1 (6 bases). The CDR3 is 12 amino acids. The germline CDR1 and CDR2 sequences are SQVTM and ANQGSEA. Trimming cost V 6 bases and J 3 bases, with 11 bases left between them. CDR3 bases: TGCAGCGTCTCAGGGGAACACTATGGCTACACCTTC. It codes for CSVSGEHYGYTF.

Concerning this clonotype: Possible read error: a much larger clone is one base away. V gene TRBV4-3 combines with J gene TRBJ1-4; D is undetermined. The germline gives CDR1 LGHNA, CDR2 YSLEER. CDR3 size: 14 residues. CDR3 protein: CASGQDFRGIALFF. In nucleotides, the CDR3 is TGCGCCAGCGGCCAAGATTTCCGGGGTATAGCACTGTTTTTT.

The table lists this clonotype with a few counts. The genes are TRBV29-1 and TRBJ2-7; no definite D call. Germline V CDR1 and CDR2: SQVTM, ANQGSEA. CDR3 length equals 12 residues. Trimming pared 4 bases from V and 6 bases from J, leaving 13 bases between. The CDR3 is CSVVGPNPEQYF. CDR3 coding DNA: TGCAGCGTTGTAGGGCCAAACCCCGAGCAGTACTTC.

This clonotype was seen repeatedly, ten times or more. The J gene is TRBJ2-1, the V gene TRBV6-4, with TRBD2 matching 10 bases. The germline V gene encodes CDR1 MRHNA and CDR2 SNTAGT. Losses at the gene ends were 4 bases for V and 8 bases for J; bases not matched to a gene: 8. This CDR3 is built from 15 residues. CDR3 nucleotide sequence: TGTGCCAGCAGTGTCCTAGCGGGAGACCTGGATGAGCAGTTCTTC. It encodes CASSVLAGDLDEQFF.

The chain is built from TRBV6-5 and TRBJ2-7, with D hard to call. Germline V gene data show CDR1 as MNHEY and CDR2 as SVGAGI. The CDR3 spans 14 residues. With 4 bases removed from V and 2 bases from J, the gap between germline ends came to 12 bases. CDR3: CASSSGSGTYEQYF. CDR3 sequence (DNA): TGTGCCAGCAGTTCGGGTTCCGGTACCTACGAGCAGTACTTC.

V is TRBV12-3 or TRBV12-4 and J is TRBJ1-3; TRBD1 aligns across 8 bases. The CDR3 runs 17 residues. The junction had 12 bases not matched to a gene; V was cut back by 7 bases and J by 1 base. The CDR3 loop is CASNGQGTFGSGNTIYF. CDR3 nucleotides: TGTGCCAGCAACGGACAGGGTACGTTTGGTTCTGGAAACACCATATATTTT.

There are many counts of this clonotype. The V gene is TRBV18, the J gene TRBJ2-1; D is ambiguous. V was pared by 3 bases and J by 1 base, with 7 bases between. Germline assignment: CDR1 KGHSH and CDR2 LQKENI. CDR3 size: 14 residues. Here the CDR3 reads CASSPGDSYNEQFF. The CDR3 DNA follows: TGTGCCAGCTCACCGGGCGATTCCTACAATGAGCAGTTCTTC.

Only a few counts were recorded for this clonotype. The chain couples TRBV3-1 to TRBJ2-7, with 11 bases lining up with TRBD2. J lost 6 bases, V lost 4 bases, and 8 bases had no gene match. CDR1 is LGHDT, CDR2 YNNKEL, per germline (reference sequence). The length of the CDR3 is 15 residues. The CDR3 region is CASSPKLAGVSEQYF. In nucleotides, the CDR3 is TGTGCCAGCAGCCCCAAACTAGCGGGAGTATCCGAGCAGTACTTC.

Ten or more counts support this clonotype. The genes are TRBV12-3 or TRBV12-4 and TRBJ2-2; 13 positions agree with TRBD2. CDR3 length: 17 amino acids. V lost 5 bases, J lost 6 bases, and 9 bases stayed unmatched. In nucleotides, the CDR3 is TGTGCCAGCAGTCCGCGGACTAGCGGGAGTATGGCCGGGGAGCTGTTTTTT. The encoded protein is CASSPRTSGSMAGELFF.

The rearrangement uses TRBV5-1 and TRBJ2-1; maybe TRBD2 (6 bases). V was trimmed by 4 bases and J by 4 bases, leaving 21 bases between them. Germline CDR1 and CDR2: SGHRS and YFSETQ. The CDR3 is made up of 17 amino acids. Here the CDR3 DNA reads TGCGCCAGCAGCCCAACCCCGTTGGGGGGACCGTACAATGAGCAGTTCTTC. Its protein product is CASSPTPLGGPYNEQFF.

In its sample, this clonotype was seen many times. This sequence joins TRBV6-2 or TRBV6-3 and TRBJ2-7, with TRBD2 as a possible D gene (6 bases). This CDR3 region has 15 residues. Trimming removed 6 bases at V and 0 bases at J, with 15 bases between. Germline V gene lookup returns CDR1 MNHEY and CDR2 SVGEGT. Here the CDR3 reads CASRLLALRSYEQYF. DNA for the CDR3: TGTGCCAGCAGGCTACTAGCCCTACGCTCCTACGAGCAGTACTTC.

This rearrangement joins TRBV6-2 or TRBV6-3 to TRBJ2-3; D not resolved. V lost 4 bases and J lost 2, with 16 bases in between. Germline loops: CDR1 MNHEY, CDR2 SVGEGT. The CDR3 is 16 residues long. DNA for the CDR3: TGTGCCAGCAGTTCGAACCTGCTGAGCACCACAGATACGCAGTATTTT. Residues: CASSSNLLSTTDTQYF.

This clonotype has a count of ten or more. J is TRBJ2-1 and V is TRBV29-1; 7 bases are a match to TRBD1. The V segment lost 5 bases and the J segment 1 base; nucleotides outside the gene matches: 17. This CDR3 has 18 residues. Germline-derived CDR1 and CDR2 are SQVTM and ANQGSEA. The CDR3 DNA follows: TGCAGCGTTTTTCACCGGGACAGCATGGCGAGTTCCTACAATGAGCAGTTCTTC. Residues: CSVFHRDSMASSYNEQFF.

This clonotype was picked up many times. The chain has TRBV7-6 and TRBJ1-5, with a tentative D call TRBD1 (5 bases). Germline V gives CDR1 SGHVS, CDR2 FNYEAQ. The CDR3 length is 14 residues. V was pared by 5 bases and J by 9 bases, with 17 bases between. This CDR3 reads CASSRDGDGRPQHF. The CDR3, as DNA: TGTGCCAGCAGCCGGGACGGGGACGGGAGGCCCCAGCATTTT.

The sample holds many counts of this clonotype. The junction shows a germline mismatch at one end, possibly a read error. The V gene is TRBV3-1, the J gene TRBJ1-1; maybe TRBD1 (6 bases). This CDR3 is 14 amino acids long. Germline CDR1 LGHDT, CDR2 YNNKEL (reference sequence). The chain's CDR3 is CASRQVGQHTEAFF. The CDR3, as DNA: TGTGCCAGCAGACAAGTCGGACAGCACACTGAAGCTTTCTTT.

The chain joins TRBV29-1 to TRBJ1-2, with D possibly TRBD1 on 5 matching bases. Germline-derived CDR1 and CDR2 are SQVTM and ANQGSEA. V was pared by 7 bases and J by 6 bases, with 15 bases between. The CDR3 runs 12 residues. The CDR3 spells CSATGGYDGYTF. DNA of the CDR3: TGCAGCGCAACGGGGGGGTATGATGGCTACACCTTC.

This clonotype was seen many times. CDR3 sequence reads: CASSLGQGAPDEQFF. The CDR3 DNA sequence: TGTGCCAGCAGTTTAGGACAGGGGGCTCCGGATGAGCAGTTCTTC. The rearrangement uses TRBV28 and TRBJ2-1; 11 bases are a match to TRBD1. The CDR3 consists of 15 residues. Looked up from germline, CDR1 is MDHEN and CDR2 is SYDVKM. The V segment lost 2 bases and the J segment 8 bases; nucleotides outside the gene matches: 5.

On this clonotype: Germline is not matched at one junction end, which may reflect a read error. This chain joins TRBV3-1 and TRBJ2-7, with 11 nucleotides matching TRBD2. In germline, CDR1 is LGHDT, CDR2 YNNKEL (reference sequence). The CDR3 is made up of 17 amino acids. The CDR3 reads CACSQLPSGRSADEQYF. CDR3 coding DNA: TGTGCCTGCAGCCAACTTCCTAGCGGGAGGTCAGCCGACGAGCAGTACTTC.

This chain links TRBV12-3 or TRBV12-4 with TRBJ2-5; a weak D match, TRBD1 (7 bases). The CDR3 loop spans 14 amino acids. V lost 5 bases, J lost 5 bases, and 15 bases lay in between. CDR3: CASSPSTGRETQYF. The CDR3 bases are TGTGCCAGCAGTCCGTCGACAGGGAGGGAGACCCAGTACTTC.

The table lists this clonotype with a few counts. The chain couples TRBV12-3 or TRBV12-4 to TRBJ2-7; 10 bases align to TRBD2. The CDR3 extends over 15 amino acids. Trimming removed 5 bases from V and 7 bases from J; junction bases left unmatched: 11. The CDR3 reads CASSLLAGGLGEQYF. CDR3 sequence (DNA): TGTGCCAGCAGTCTTTTAGCGGGAGGATTAGGGGAGCAGTACTTC.

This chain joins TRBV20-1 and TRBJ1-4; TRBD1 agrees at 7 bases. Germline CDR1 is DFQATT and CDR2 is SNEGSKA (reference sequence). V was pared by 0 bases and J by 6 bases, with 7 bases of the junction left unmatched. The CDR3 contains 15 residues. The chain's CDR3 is CSARDPGQDHEKLFF. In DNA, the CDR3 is TGCAGTGCTAGAGATCCCGGACAGGACCATGAAAAACTGTTTTTT.

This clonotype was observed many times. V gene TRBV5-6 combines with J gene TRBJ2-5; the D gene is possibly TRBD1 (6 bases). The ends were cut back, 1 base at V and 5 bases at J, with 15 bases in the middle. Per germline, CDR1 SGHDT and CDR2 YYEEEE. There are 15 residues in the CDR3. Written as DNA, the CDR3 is TGTGCCAGCAGCTTGATCAGGGGAGATTTGGAGACCCAGTACTTC. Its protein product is CASSLIRGDLETQYF. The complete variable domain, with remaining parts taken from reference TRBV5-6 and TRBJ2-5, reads DAGVTQSPTHLIKTRGQQVTLRCSPKSGHDTVSWYQQALGQGPQFIFQYYEEEERQRGNFPDRFSGHQFPNYSSELNVNALLLGDSALYLCASSLIRGDLETQYFGPGTRLLVL.

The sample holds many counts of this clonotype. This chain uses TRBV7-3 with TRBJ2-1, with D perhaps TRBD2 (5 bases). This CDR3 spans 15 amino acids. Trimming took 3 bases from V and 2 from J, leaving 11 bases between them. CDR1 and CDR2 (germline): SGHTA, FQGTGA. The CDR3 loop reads CASSLEAVTYNEQFF. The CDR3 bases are TGTGCCAGCAGCTTGGAGGCGGTCACCTACAATGAGCAGTTCTTC.